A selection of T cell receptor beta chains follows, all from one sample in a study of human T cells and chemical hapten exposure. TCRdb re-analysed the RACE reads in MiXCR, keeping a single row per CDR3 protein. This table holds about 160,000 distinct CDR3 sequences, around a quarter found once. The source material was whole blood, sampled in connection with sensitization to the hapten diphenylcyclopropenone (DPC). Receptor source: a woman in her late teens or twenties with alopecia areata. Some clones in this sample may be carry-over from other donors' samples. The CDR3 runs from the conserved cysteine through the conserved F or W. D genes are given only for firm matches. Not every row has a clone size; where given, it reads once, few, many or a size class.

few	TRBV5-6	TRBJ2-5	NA	TGTGCCAGCAGTCCAGGAGGGGGCCGGGGAGAGACCCAGTACTTC	CASSPGGGRGETQYF
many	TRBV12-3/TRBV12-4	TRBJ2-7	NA	TGTGCCAGCAGATACGGGACGGTCTCCTACGAGCAGTACTTC	CASRYGTVSYEQYF
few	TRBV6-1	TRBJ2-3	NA	TGTGCCAGCAGTGCCCGTGGAGATACGCAGTATTTT	CASSARGDTQYF
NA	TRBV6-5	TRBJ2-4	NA	TGTGCCAGCAGTCGTTATGAAGCCAAAAACATTCAGTACTTC	CASSRYEAKNIQYF
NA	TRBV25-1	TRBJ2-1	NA	TGTGCCAGCAGTGATGGACATGAGCAGTTCTTC	CASSDGHEQFF
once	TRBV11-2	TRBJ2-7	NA	TGTGCCAGCAGTCGCCCGATCCGGGACGAGCAGTACTTC	CASSRPIRDEQYF
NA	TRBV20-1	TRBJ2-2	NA	TGCAGTGCTCCCTCCGGGAAGGCCACCGGGGAGCTGTTTTTT	CSAPSGKATGELFF
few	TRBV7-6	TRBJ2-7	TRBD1	TGTGCCAGCAGCCAGGCGGGACAGGGCTTCACCGAGCAGTACTTC	CASSQAGQGFTEQYF
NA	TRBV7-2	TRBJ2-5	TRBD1	TGTGCCAGCAGCTTGGGGACAGGGGGTTCCCAAGAGACCCAGTACTTC	CASSLGTGGSQETQYF
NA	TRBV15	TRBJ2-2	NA	TGTGCCACCAGCAGAGATGGGCCCTTCACCGGGGAGCTGTTTTTT	CATSRDGPFTGELFF
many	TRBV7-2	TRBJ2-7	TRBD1	TGTGCCAGCAGTCCGGGACAGGGTCCCTACGAGCAGTACTTC	CASSPGQGPYEQYF
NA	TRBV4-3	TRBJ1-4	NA	TGCGCCAGCAGCCCAACTAGGTCTAATGAAAAACTGTTTTTT	CASSPTRSNEKLFF
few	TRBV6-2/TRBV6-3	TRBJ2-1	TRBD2	TGTGCCAGCAGTTACTCGAAAGCTAGCGGGAGAAAGAATGAGCAGTTCTTC	CASSYSKASGRKNEQFF
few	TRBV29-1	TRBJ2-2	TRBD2	TGCAGCGGAGGGACTAGGGACGTCGGGGAGCTGTTTTTT	CSGGTRDVGELFF
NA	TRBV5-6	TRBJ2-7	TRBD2	TGTGCCAGCAGCTTGGGAGGACTAGCGGTCTACGAGCAGTACTTC	CASSLGGLAVYEQYF
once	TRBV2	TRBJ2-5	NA	TGTGCCAGCAGTGTAAGATACCAAGAGACCCAGTACTTC	CASSVRYQETQYF
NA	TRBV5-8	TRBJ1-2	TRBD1	TGTGCCAGCAGCTCTGTCGACAGGGAAGGGTATGGCTACACCTTC	CASSSVDREGYGYTF
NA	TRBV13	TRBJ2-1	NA	TGTGCCAGCAGCGGGTATGAGCGATTTAAGCAGTTCTTC	CASSGYERFKQFF
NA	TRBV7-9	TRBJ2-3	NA	TGTGCCAGCAGGTCTACAGGGAGGGAGACACAAGATACGCAGTATTTT	CASRSTGRETQDTQYF
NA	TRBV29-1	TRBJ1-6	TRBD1	TGCAGCGTTGAAGGCCGGACAGGGGTTGAACACTTT	CSVEGRTGVEHF
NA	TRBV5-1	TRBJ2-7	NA	TGCGCCAGCAGCACCCGACAGATAGGGGACGAGCAGTACTTC	CASSTRQIGDEQYF
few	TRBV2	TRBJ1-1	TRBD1	TGTGCCAGCAGTCGTCCCGGGACAGGGCCCACTGAAGCTTTCTTT	CASSRPGTGPTEAFF
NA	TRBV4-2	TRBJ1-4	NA	TGTGCCAGCAGCCAAGTAGGCAGTCAGAATGAAAAACTGTTTTTT	CASSQVGSQNEKLFF
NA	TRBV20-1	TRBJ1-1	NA	TGCAGTGCTAGTTACGGGGGGCTGGGTGGATTGGCTGAAGCTTTCTTT	CSASYGGLGGLAEAFF
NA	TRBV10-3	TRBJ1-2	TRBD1	TGTGCCATCAGGGGACAGGGGGATTCTAACTATGGCTACACCTTC	CAIRGQGDSNYGYTF
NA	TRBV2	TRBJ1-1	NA	TGTGCCAGCAGTGGGCCCCACTCCCTTGCGAGGGCTTTCTTT	CASSGPHSLARAFF
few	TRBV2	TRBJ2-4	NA	TGTGCCAGCAGGGCACTTCAGGGAAGAAACATTCAGTACTTC	CASRALQGRNIQYF
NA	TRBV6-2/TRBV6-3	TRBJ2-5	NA	TGTGCCAGCAGCGGGGTTCAAGAGACCCAGTACTTC	CASSGVQETQYF
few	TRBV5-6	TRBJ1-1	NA	TGTGCCAGCAGATTTGCGAGGGGGACTGAAGCTTTCTTT	CASRFARGTEAFF
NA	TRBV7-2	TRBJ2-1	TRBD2	TGTGCCAGCAGCCTAAACCATCGACTAGCGGATGAGCAGTTCTTC	CASSLNHRLADEQFF
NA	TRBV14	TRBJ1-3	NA	TGTGCCAGCAGCCAGCAGGGTTTGCCTGGAAACACCATATATTTT	CASSQQGLPGNTIYF
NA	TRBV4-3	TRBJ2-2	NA	TGCGCCAGCAGCCCACGGTGGGGGCCTCCCGGGGAGCTGTTTTTT	CASSPRWGPPGELFF
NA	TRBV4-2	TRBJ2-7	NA	TGTGCCAGCAGCCAAGATTTCGGCGACTACTACGAGCAGTACTTC	CASSQDFGDYYEQYF
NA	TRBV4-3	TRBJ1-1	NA	TGCGCCAGCAGCCAAGATTTTAGGGGGAACACTGAAGCTTTCTTT	CASSQDFRGNTEAFF
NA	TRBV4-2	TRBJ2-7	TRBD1	TGTGCCAGCAGCCTAAGGACAGGGGGCGCATACGAGCAGTACTTC	CASSLRTGGAYEQYF
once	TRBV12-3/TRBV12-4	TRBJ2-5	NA	TGTGCCAGCAGTTCTGCATTCCAAGAGACCCAGTACTTC	CASSSAFQETQYF
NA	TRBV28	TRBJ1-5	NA	TGTGCCAGCAGTCCACGACGGGGACAATATAGCAATCAGCCCCAGCATTTT	CASSPRRGQYSNQPQHF
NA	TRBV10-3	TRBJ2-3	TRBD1	TGTGCCATCAGTGACAGGGGGCAAGGGGATACGCAGTATTTT	CAISDRGQGDTQYF
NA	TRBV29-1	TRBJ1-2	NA	TGCAGCGCTTGGACCCCCCCTATTGGCTACACCTTC	CSAWTPPIGYTF
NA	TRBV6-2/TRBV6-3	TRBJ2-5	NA	TGTGCCAGCAGTTACTTGGCCGTGCAAGAGACCCAGTACTTC	CASSYLAVQETQYF
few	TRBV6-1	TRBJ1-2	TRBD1	TGTGCCAGCAGTGATGGCAGGGGGCTCTATGGCTACACCTTC	CASSDGRGLYGYTF
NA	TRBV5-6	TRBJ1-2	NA	TGTGCCAGCAGCTTGGAAGGGGCAGATGGCTACACCTTC	CASSLEGADGYTF
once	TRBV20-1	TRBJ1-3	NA	TGCAGTGCAGGGGGACCGGGCCGCGGGGACACCATATATTTT	CSAGGPGRGDTIYF
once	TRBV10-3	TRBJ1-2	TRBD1	TGTGCCACCTGGCCGGGGCAGGGGGATGGCTACACCTTC	CATWPGQGDGYTF
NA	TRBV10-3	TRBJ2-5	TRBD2	TGTGCCGCGGCCGGGACTATCCAAGAGACCCAGTACTTC	CAAAGTIQETQYF
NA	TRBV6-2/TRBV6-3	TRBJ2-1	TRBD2	TGTGCCAGCAGTTACTCGAAGGGACTAGCCTCCGAGCAGTTCTTC	CASSYSKGLASEQFF
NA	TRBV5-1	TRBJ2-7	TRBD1	TGCGCCAGCAGTCCCAGGGAGGACAGGGCGGCCGAGCAGTACTTC	CASSPREDRAAEQYF
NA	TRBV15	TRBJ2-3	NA	TGTGCCACCAGCAGAGTAGCGGATACGCAGTATTTT	CATSRVADTQYF
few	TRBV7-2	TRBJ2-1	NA	TGTGCCAGCAGCTACCTGAATGAGCAGTTCTTC	CASSYLNEQFF